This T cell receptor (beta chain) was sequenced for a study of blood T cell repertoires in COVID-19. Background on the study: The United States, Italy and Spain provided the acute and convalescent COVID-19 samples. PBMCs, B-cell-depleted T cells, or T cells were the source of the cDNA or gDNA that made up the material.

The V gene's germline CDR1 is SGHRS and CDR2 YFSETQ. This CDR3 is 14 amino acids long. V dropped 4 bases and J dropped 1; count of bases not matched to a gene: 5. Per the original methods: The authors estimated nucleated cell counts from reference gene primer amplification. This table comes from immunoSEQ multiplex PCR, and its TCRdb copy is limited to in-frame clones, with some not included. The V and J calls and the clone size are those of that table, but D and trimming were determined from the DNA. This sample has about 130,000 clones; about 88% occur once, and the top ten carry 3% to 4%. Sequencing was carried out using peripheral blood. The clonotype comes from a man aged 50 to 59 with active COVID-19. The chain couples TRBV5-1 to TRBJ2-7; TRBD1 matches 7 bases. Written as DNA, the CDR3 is TGCGCCAGCAGCACAGGGACAGAATCCTACGAGCAGTACTTC. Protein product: CASSTGTESYEQYF.